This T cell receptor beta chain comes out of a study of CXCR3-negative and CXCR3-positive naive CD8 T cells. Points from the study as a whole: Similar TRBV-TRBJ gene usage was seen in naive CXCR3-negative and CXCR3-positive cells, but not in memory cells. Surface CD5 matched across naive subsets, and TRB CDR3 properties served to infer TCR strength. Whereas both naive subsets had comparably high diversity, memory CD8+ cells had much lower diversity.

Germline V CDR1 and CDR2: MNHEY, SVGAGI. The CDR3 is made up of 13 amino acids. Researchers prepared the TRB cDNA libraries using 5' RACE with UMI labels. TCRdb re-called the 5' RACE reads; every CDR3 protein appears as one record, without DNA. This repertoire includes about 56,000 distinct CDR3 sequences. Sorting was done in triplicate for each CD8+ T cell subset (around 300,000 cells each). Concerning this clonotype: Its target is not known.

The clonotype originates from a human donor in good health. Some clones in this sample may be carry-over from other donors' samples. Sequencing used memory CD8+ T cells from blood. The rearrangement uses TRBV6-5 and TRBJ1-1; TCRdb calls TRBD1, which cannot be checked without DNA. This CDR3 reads CASSWTMNTEAFF.